One T cell receptor beta chain is described in this entry. This clonotype has just a few counts. Its antigen remains undetermined. Within one base of it there is no much larger clone, and no base qualities were kept. V drops 3 bases and J drops 1 base, leaving 7 bases in between. Including cysteine and phenylalanine, the CDR3 has 12 amino acids. Only the CDR3 DNA stays, 36 bases, in frame from base 1. As encoded in the germline V gene (reference sequence), CDR1 is DFQATT while CDR2 is SNEGSKA. Cells that were CD4+CD25+CD127-/low were the ones isolated as Tregs. Tregs, naive and memory CD4+ T cells from tumor, blood and ipsilateral draining lymph nodes of roughly 5 breast cancer patients underwent full-length TCR alpha and beta sequencing. Tumor tissue and lymph nodes obtained from ipsilateral axillary dissection were perfused with PBS, minced and then digested with collagenase I and hyaluronidase. FACS confirmed that the sorted cell populations were more than 90% pure.

The sample belongs to a study (dated by TCRdb to 2014 to 2015). In terms of the full investigation: The study examined whether tumor-infiltrating Tregs in breast cancer are drawn from blood Tregs or arise in situ by conversion from other CD4+ T cell subsets. General study outcomes and caveats: Tumor-infiltrating Treg TCR alpha and beta sequences overlapped most with tumor naive CD4+ T cells, then with blood naive CD4+ T cells. Tumor memory CD4+ T cell TCR gene usage clustered with blood and lymph node memory CD4+ cells and lymph node naive CD4+ cells. Validation in the larger cohort was restricted to a single TCR beta V-J rearrangement rather than whole repertoires.

Full-length TCR variable regions were amplified by 5' RACE PCR using constant-region reverse primers, and then by semi-nested PCR using Nested Universal Primer A. The ReliaPrep RNA Cell Miniprep System was used to extract total RNA, which was then reverse transcribed into 5'RACE-ready cDNA with the SMARTer RACE 5'/3' Kit. Full-length TCR alpha and beta libraries were barcoded with multiplex adaptors and sequenced on an Illumina MiSeq. The original pipeline was this. Sequencing data were pooled across the five patients for each of nine subset-tissue groups and compared by unsupervised clustering of TCR gene usage. Repertoire similarity was calculated with the Morisita-Horn index, weighting shared sequences by their contribution to each repertoire. Clones were called with MiXCR by TCRdb after fastp trimmed the public reads at Q25, and only in-frame beta chains were retained. Rows merge per CDR3 protein into single entries with the most common DNA and genes. The V and J calls and clone size are TCRdb's, not the authors'. A total of about 7,000 distinct CDR3 sequences appear in this sample, 73% of them only once. The leading ten clones occupy about 4.4% of the sample.

The source of this sequence is a female donor with breast cancer. The sample comprised tumor-infiltrating Tregs sorted from the breast tumor. Recombination joined TRBV20-1 with TRBJ2-7; the D gene lacks a confident call. The DNA reads as follows: TGCAGTGCTAGCGTACAATCCTACGAGCAGTACTTC. This codes for CSASVQSYEQYF.